A single TCR beta chain is shown here with its context. This clonotype appeared a few times. The antigen this receptor binds is unknown. Qualities for individual bases were not recorded, and no much larger clone is one base off. For repertoire sequencing, the TCR beta CDR3 regions were amplified from RNA transcripts. The first round was an RT-PCR using HTBI primers with the Qiagen OneStep RT-PCR kit, and this first round was followed by a second-round multiplex PCR, then size selection and purification. The libraries underwent paired-end sequencing with 100 bp reads on an Illumina HiSeq2000. The paper's processing steps were these. SOAPnuke was used to process the reads, removing any read that contained adapters or uncalled bases, had a mean Phred below 15, or lacked an exact match to the constant primer or identifier. COPE v1.2.5 was used to merge the high-quality paired reads. Clonotypes were defined as unique nucleotide sequences and were aligned to IMGT TRB V, D and J references using MiTCR v1.1. Analysis was restricted to V-J combinations with a frequency above 0.0001, which covered 99.2% of repertoires. For each V-J combination, a TCR clonal expansion and chaos score was defined as the ratio of F50 clonal expansion to chaos observed in the TCRdist matrix. Welch's t-statistics and random forest were used to narrow the features down to more than 10 V-J combinations, which were then fed into a naive Bayes classifier. Thyroid-blood repertoire similarity was quantified with the Morisita-Horn index. In-frame beta chains were kept once TCRdb had trimmed the public reads at Q25 with fastp and called clones with MiXCR. All rows with the same CDR3 protein become a single entry with the most common DNA and genes. These V and J calls originate from TCRdb's pipeline instead of the authors' own analysis. Across this sample there are 260,000 or so distinct CDR3 sequences, with 40% to 50% seen only once. The ten largest clones take up over 40% of the sample.

The data are from a study of Graves' ophthalmopathy and Graves' hyperthyroidism (dated by TCRdb to 2016 to 2019). A note on the overall study: Peripheral blood was collected before any treatment was given, at the time of initial diagnosis. TCR beta repertoire signatures were used to distinguish Graves' ophthalmopathy from Graves' hyperthyroidism and to predict progression to ophthalmopathy. In total, around 130 blood samples were TCR-sequenced: some 43 ophthalmopathy, under 80 hyperthyroidism and approximately 17 hyperthyroidism-to-ophthalmopathy patients. To explore V-J signatures distinguishing ophthalmopathy from hyperthyroidism, a discovery set of approximately 100 patients (roughly 42 ophthalmopathy, about 57 stable hyperthyroidism) was enrolled. An independent validation cohort was composed of 18 hyperthyroidism patients and 17 patients who later progressed from hyperthyroidism to ophthalmopathy. In more than five hyperthyroidism patients, T-cell repertoires of thyroid tissue and blood were compared. After sampling, hyperthyroidism patients received methimazole starting at 30 mg daily, and ophthalmopathy patients received high-dose intravenous methylprednisolone.

The ophthalmopathy patients had moderately to severely active disease, with a Clinical Activity Score of 3 or higher, a NOSPECS grade of 4 or higher, and a disease duration of less than 3 months. Patients with other autoimmune diseases, uncontrolled infections, pregnancy or lactation were excluded from the study. Diagnosis was based on clinical symptoms, serum thyroxine, TRAb, thyroid ultrasound and orbital computed tomography. Ficoll-Paque density gradient centrifugation was used to isolate PBMCs from 8 to 10 ml of fresh peripheral blood. Total RNA was extracted using Trizol reagent, and RNA quality was checked on an Agilent 2100 Bioanalyzer. Summary of the overall study and its limitations: Most of the expanded thyroid clonotypes with a frequency above 0.001 were also detected in blood, and it was suggested that the thyroid immune response may be reflected by blood repertoires. Sample size was not statistically predetermined, and group allocation was not concealed from the investigators. In cross-validation, the 13-signature model distinguished ophthalmopathy from stable hyperthyroidism with nearly 90% sensitivity and 81.08% specificity, while in the test set the corresponding values were roughly 80% and 75%. In validation, the model predicted ophthalmopathy progression with about 71% sensitivity and approximately 78% specificity; some 13 predicted patients were CT-confirmed with GO in a median of about 6.2 months.

The CDR3, cysteine through phenylalanine, is 13 amino acids long. The kept DNA is CDR3 alone, 39 bases in frame from the first base. The germline V end is reduced by 5 bases and the J end by 0 bases; junction bases left unmatched: 2. The CDR1 and CDR2 encoded by the germline V gene (reference sequence) are DFQATT and SNEGSKA. This TCR came from an adult man with Graves' ophthalmopathy. The chain couples TRBV20-1 to TRBJ1-1; 8 middle bases align to TRBD1. The sequencing input was peripheral blood. CDR3 sequence: CSARDRMNTEAFF. Here is the DNA: TGCAGTGCTCGGGACAGGATGAACACTGAAGCTTTCTTT.